The present T cell receptor beta chain was sequenced within a study of shared clonotypes between healthy human individuals. With V trimmed by 10 bases and J by 5 bases, 11 bases remained unmatched. The V gene's germline CDR1 is ENHRY and CDR2 SYGVKD. The CDR3 is 14 residues long. The healthy adult donors were HIV-negative and reported no recent acute infections or vaccinations. All participating donors were Caucasian adults from Nashville, Tennessee. TCRdb's copy holds only in-frame clones and misses some; the assay was immunoSEQ multiplex PCR. Of roughly 2.4 million clones in the sample, approximately 94% are singletons; the top ten hold around 0.13%.

The genes are TRBV10-3 and TRBJ2-5; 9 nucleotides align to TRBD1. The sample was naive CD4+ T cells sorted from blood. Described subset: CD45RA+ positively selected. The sequence derives from a man between 18 and 35 years old in good health. The CDR3: CASRFTGGGETQYF. CDR3 sequence (DNA): TGTGCCAGCCGCTTTACAGGGGGCGGGGAGACCCAGTACTTC.